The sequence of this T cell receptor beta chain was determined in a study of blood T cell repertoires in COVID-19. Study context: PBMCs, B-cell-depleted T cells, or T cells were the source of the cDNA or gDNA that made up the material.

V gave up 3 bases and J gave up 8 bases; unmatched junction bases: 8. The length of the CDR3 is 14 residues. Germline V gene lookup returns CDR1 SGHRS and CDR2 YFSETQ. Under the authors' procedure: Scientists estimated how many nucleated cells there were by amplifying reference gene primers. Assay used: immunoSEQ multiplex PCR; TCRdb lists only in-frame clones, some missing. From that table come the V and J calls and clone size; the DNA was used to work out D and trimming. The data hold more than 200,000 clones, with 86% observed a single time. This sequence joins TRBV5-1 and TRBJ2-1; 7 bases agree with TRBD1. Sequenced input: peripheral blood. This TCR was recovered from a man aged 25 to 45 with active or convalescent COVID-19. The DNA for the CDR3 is TGCGCCAGCAGCTGGACAGGCCGGTCGGATGAGCAGTTCTTC. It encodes CASSWTGRSDEQFF.